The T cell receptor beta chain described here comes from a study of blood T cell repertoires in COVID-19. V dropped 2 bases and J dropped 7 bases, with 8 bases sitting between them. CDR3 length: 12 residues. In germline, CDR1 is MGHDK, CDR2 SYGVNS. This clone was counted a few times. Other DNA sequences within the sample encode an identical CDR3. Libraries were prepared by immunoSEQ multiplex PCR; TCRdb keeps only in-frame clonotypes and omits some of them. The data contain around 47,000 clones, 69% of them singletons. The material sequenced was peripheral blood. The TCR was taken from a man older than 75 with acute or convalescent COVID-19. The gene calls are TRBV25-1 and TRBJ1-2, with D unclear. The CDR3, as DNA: TGTGCCAGCAGTGAAGGCGGGTCTGGCTACACCTTC. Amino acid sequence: CASSEGGSGYTF.